The present entry profiles one T cell receptor beta chain with its context. Only a few counts were recorded for this clone. The specificity of this receptor is unknown. No base-level quality is on record; no much larger clone is a single base apart. This entry comes from a study of OX40 agonist ivuxolimab in advanced cancers. Some background on the complete study: Ivuxolimab was a fully human IgG2 agonistic monoclonal antibody targeting the costimulatory receptor OX40 (CD134). Intravenous ivuxolimab was administered to patients every 2 weeks at six dose levels: 0.01, 0.1, 0.3, 1.5, 3 and 10 mg/kg. Among the roughly 50 dose-escalation patients, about 20 had hepatocellular carcinoma, roughly 15 melanoma, 9 renal cell carcinoma and 9 head and neck cancer. In the dose-escalation cohort, 65% to 85% of patients were male, and the mean age was approximately 60 years with a range of about 20 to 90. Patients were allowed to have had prior anti-PD-1, anti-PD-L1 or anti-CTLA-4 therapy, and less than 45% of the dose-escalation patients had previously received checkpoint inhibitors. Partial responses occurred in three dose-escalation patients, of whom one had hepatocellular carcinoma and two had cutaneous melanoma. Peripheral TCRbeta sequencing was intended to test whether TCR sequence diversity was altered and clonal T-cell expansion was caused by ivuxolimab. The monotherapy dose-escalation portion (N ≈ 52 patients) of the phase I ivuxolimab trial is reported in the paper.

CDR1 and CDR2 are drawn from the germline V gene: KGHSH, LQKENI. The CDR3 starts with the cysteine, ends with the phenylalanine, and has 21 residues. Of the read, only the CDR3 DNA is kept; its 63 bases are in frame from base 1. V is shortened by 2 bases, J by 4 bases, and the region joining them spans 32 bases. For sequencing of the TCRbeta CDR3 region, genomic DNA was extracted from the sorted cells. The immunoSEQ Assay was used to sequence the TCRbeta CDR3 regions. TCRdb's version of the immuneACCESS table is confined to in-frame rearrangements and falls short of the full clone set. An unresolved V gene accounts for under half of the shortfall where checked; the remainder is of unknown origin. The table for this sample lists approximately 90,000 clones; 70% to 90% of them were counted only once. The top ten clones comprise around 4% of the sample. Patients with autoimmune disease history or receiving systemic immunosuppression were excluded from the trial. Peripheral blood for TCR sequencing was collected from all dose cohorts at baseline, on cycle 4 day 1, and on cycle 7 day 1. Samples were obtained from an open-label, multicenter, first-in-human phase I dose-escalation trial of ivuxolimab. Adults with locally advanced or metastatic melanoma, renal cell carcinoma, hepatocellular carcinoma or head and neck squamous cell carcinoma were enrolled in the trial. Before TCR sequencing, CD4+ T cells and CD8+ T cells were sorted from peripheral blood as separate populations.

What the work shows at the level of the full study, not this receptor alone: The antigen specificity of the clonally expanded peripheral T cells was not determined. At doses of 0.1 to 3.0 mg/kg, clonal expansion of both CD4+ and CD8+ blood T cells was observed from baseline to week 6. Low levels of normalized T-cell clonal expansion were also seen in some patients who did not respond. In partial responders in the 0.1-3.0 mg/kg groups, normalized peripheral clonal expansion was found to be among the lowest, especially among CD8+ T cells. After ivuxolimab, more expanded clones were found on average in CD8+ T cells than in CD4+ T cells.

This clonotype was obtained from an adult with an advanced solid tumor such as melanoma, head and neck, liver or kidney cancer. The chain links TRBV18 with TRBJ1-2, with the D gene not confidently named. The input for sequencing was CD4+ or CD8+ T cells sorted from blood, taken in a trial of the OX40 agonist ivuxolimab. The CDR3 reads as follows: CASSPEYAPVGGGSRGYGYTF. The DNA sequence reads TGTGCCAGCTCACCAGAGTACGCCCCAGTCGGTGGCGGGTCCAGAGGCTATGGCTACACCTTC.